The subject of this entry is one T cell receptor beta chain. Its antigen is still unknown. The ends were cut back, 3 bases at V and 5 bases at J, with 16 bases in the middle. Germline CDR1 reads LGHNA; CDR2 reads YSLEER. The CDR3 runs to 15 residues. There were healthy Caucasian individuals from Russia, aged 6 to 90, serving as donors. Extractions gave at least 6 micrograms of total RNA per sample. This record comes from a study of blood T cells in healthy people across ages. Study background: Template switching recovered approximately one barcoded beta molecule for every two T cells. The study, taken as a whole, reports: Any conclusive comparison of naive versus antigen-experienced cells was prevented by using unsorted PBMCs.

For the second PCR, which ran for about 7 to 11 cycles, a sample-barcoded 5' primer and a J-beta primer mix were used. MiXCR was run by TCRdb on the 5' RACE reads, yielding one entry per CDR3 protein. The table shows approximately 820,000 distinct CDR3 sequences, with under 45% occurring only once. Sequenced input: blood. This clonotype originated in a man aged 55-75 years in good health. The J gene is TRBJ1-2, the V gene TRBV4-3; D is perhaps TRBD1 (5 bases). CDR3 residues: CASSQLARVGYGYTF. As DNA, the CDR3 is TGCGCCAGCAGCCAGCTGGCCAGGGTTGGTTATGGCTACACCTTC.